This TCR beta chain derives from a study of blood T cell repertoires in COVID-19. About the study: PBMCs, B-cell-depleted T cells, or T cells provided the cDNA or gDNA that made up the material.

Original processing notes: It was from reference gene primer amplification that nucleated cell counts were estimated. The data were produced by immunoSEQ multiplex PCR, yet TCRdb's version contains in-frame clones alone and is incomplete. V and J calls and clone size are copied from that table; D and trimming were computed from the DNA. This sample yields 200,000 to 250,000 clones, of which approximately 80% are seen a single time; 4.5% to 6% belongs to the top ten. The V gene's germline CDR1 is MNHEY and CDR2 SVGAGI. The trim removed 6 bases at V and 13 bases at J, leaving 8 bases unmatched. The CDR3 totals 13 residues. This clone was counted a few times.

This rearrangement joins TRBV6-5 to TRBJ1-6; 8 nucleotides agree with TRBD1. The TCR comes from a woman of 80 years or more with active or convalescent COVID-19. Specimen: peripheral blood. CDR3 sequence: CASSPGQGLPLHF. CDR3 in DNA: TGTGCCAGCAGCCCCGGACAGGGATTGCCCCTCCACTTT.